Below are 16 T cell receptor beta chains sequenced from a single sample in a study of early T cells in non-severe SARS-CoV-2 infection. TCRdb re-called the 5' RACE reads with MiXCR, one entry per CDR3 protein. The data show 55,000 to 75,000 distinct CDR3 sequences, more than 7% seen once. The sequenced sample was whole blood. The receptors were sampled from an adult who was a healthcare worker with PCR-confirmed SARS-CoV-2 infection or an uninfected control (not recorded which).

The chain carries TRBV27 and TRBJ2-7; unclear D gene. V was trimmed by 3 bases and J by 5 bases, leaving 11 bases between them. The CDR3 is 13 amino acids. CDR1 is MNHEY and CDR2 is SMNVEV in the germline V gene (reference sequence). In DNA form, the CDR3 reads TGTGCCAGCAGTTTGTCGGCAGGCAACGAGCAGTACTTC. Residues: CASSLSAGNEQYF.

The gene calls are TRBV7-9 and TRBJ2-3; 11 bases are shared with TRBD2. Germline values: CDR1 SEHNR, CDR2 FQNEAQ (reference sequence). Trimming removed 5 bases from V and 6 bases from J; junction bases left unmatched: 7. The CDR3 is 15 residues long. CDR3 sequence (DNA): TGTGCCAGCAGCCCGACTAGCGGGATGGCGGATACGCAGTATTTT. Translation gives CASSPTSGMADTQYF.

This rearrangement joins TRBV7-9 to TRBJ2-5; TRBD1 matches at 10 bases. Losses at the gene ends were 4 bases for V and 6 bases for J; bases not matched to a gene: 8. Germline V CDR1 and CDR2: SEHNR, FQNEAQ (reference sequence). The CDR3 length is 15 residues. This CDR3 reads CASSSYRDRGQTQYF. CDR3 coding DNA: TGTGCCAGCAGCTCTTACCGGGACAGGGGACAGACCCAGTACTTC.

This clonotype was counted a few times. This sequence joins TRBV7-3 and TRBJ2-3; the match to TRBD1 covers 8 bases. The CDR3 has 12 amino acids. CDR1 and CDR2 (germline): SGHTA, FQGTGA. After removal of 5 bases from V and 11 bases from J, the junction contained 6 bases not matched to a gene. The CDR3 coding sequence is TGTGCCAGCAGCACCTCAGGGGGCATGCAGTATTTT. Protein: CASSTSGGMQYF.

This clonotype was detected many times. V gene TRBV24-1 combines with J gene TRBJ2-1; D remains unclear. This CDR3 is built from 12 residues. Trimming removed 5 bases at V and 8 bases at J, with 9 bases between. Germline CDR1 KGHDR, CDR2 SFDVKD. CDR3 DNA: TGTGCCACCAGTGCTGAGTTGGATGAGCAGTTCTTC. It yields the protein CATSAELDEQFF.

This clonotype was recorded many times. J is TRBJ2-7 and V is TRBV29-1; 8 bases line up with TRBD1. The germline V gene encodes CDR1 SQVTM and CDR2 ANQGSEA. The CDR3 is 11 amino acids. Trimming removed 6 bases from V and 5 bases from J; junction bases left unmatched: 3. The CDR3 is CSVPGQDEQYF. The CDR3 region has the DNA TGCAGCGTCCCGGGACAGGACGAGCAGTACTTC.

This clonotype was observed at least ten times. V and J are TRBV29-1 and TRBJ2-1; 8 bases align to TRBD2. This CDR3 has 17 amino acids. J was trimmed by 0 bases and V by 4 bases; bases with no gene match: 11. Germline-derived CDR1 and CDR2 are SQVTM and ANQGSEA. The CDR3 bases are TGCAGCGTTGGGGGGGAAGCGGGAGCCCGCTCCTACAATGAGCAGTTCTTC. This encodes CSVGGEAGARSYNEQFF.

A few counts support this clonotype. The CDR3 here is CASSPDRHNSPLHF. DNA of the CDR3: TGTGCCAGCTCCCCGGACAGACATAATTCACCCCTCCACTTT. The chain has TRBV18 and TRBJ1-6; possible D gene TRBD1, 6 bases. The V gene lost 6 bases and the J gene lost 5 bases, with 11 bases spanning the gap. Germline lookup yields CDR1 KGHSH and CDR2 LQKENI. The CDR3 consists of 14 residues.

This clonotype came up a few times. CDR3 protein: CASSHQRLDHHSYNEQFF. CDR3 nucleotide sequence: TGTGCCAGCAGTCATCAAAGACTAGACCATCACTCCTACAATGAGCAGTTCTTC. The chain couples TRBV28 to TRBJ2-1; perhaps TRBD2 as D (6 bases). Germline assignment: CDR1 MDHEN and CDR2 SYDVKM. The CDR3 runs 18 residues. Deletions cut 5 bases from V and 0 bases from J, with 20 bases between.

This clonotype was counted ten times or more. The chain is built from TRBV12-3 or TRBV12-4 and TRBJ2-7; D possibly matches TRBD1 or TRBD2 (6 bases each). V lost 6 bases and J lost 5, with 20 bases in between. The CDR3 extends over 15 amino acids. The CDR3 bases are TGTGCCAGCAGCCCCGGGACAAGGGGGGTAAACGAGCAGTACTTC. The encoded protein is CASSPGTRGVNEQYF.

In this sample, this clonotype turned up many times. The CDR3 is CSASVNTEAFF. In nucleotides, the CDR3 is TGCAGCGCATCCGTCAACACTGAAGCTTTCTTT. This chain connects TRBV29-1 to TRBJ1-1; D not certain. CDR1 is SQVTM, CDR2 ANQGSEA, per germline. The CDR3 runs to 11 residues. Trimming shortened V by 7 bases and J by 2 bases, and 8 bases separated the two germline ends.

This clonotype has a handful of counts. The chain combines TRBV5-1 with TRBJ2-1, with TRBD2 matching 8 bases. CDR3 length: 15 residues. CDR1 and CDR2 from the germline V gene are SGHRS and YFSETQ. J lost 7 bases, V lost 6 bases, and 12 bases had no gene match. CDR3 loop: CASMLTTSDRNEQFF. The CDR3 region has the DNA TGCGCCAGCATGTTGACGACTAGCGATAGAAATGAGCAGTTCTTC.

This clonotype was observed a handful of times. The V and J genes are TRBV29-1 and TRBJ1-2; 8 bases agree with TRBD1. The CDR3 consists of 15 residues. CDR1 is SQVTM and CDR2 is ANQGSEA in the germline V gene. V trimming: 0 bases; J trimming: 8 bases; junction bases outside the gene matches: 11. DNA of the CDR3: TGCAGCGTTGAAGATCGACGGGACAGGCCTATCGGCTACACCTTC. Encoded protein: CSVEDRRDRPIGYTF.

This sequence joins TRBV2 and TRBJ1-1, with TRBD1 as a possible D gene (5 bases). This CDR3 is 14 amino acids long. Trimming stripped 7 bases from V and 0 bases from J, with 12 bases between. From germline, CDR1 is SNHLY and CDR2 FYNNEI. The CDR3 nucleotides are TGTGCCAGCACCTTGCAGGGCATGAACACTGAAGCTTTCTTT. This codes for CASTLQGMNTEAFF.

This clonotype was picked up a small number of times. This sequence joins TRBV2 and TRBJ1-3, with D perhaps TRBD1 (6 bases). The ends were cut back, 3 bases at V and 0 bases at J, with 12 bases in the middle. The CDR3 loop spans 16 amino acids. CDR1 is SNHLY and CDR2 is FYNNEI in the germline V gene. CDR3 coding DNA: TGTGCCAGCAGTGAGACAGGAACCCACTCTGGAAACACCATATATTTT. Translation gives CASSETGTHSGNTIYF.

The rearrangement uses TRBV15 and TRBJ2-3; possible D gene TRBD1, 6 bases. CDR1 is LNHNV and CDR2 is YYDKDF in the germline V gene (reference sequence). The CDR3 is 15 residues long. V lost 3 bases and J 4 bases, leaving 14 bases between the germline ends. The CDR3 protein is CATSSHRGGPDTQYF. The CDR3 nucleotides are TGTGCCACCAGCAGCCATAGAGGGGGTCCAGATACGCAGTATTTT. Drawing the rest from reference TRBV15 and TRBJ2-3, the complete variable domain is DAMVIQNPRYQVTQFGKPVTLSCSQTLNHNVMYWYQQKSSQAPKLLFHYYDKDFNNEADTPDNFQSRRPNTSFCFLDIRSPGLGDTAMYLCATSSHRGGPDTQYFGPGTRLTVL.